Below, 18 T cell receptor beta chains from the same sample are listed, as sequenced in a study of blood T cell repertoires in COVID-19. TCRdb keeps only in-frame clones here, not all; method: immunoSEQ multiplex PCR. Among about 140,000 clones, around 83% were seen once, and the ten largest hold 1.5% to 2%. The sample was peripheral blood. These TCRs come from a human donor in a cohort sampled during active COVID-19.

V gene TRBV29-1 combines with J gene TRBJ1-4; weak D call: TRBD1 (6 bases). The germline V gene has CDR1 SQVTM and CDR2 ANQGSEA. The length of the CDR3 is 13 residues. Trimming removed 4 bases at V and 6 bases at J, with 12 bases between. This chain's CDR3 is CSVGRQVDEKLFF. The CDR3 nucleotides are TGCAGCGTTGGGAGACAGGTGGATGAAAAACTGTTTTTT. Using reference TRBV29-1 and TRBJ1-4 for the parts outside the CDR3, the full variable domain is SAVISQKPSRDICQRGTSLTIQCQVDSQVTMMFWYRQQPGQSLTLIATANQGSEATYESGFVIDKFPISRPNLTFSTLTVSNMSPEDSSIYLCSVGRQVDEKLFFGSGTQLSVL.

This chain links TRBV27 with TRBJ2-4; D is possibly TRBD2 (6 bases). This CDR3 is 18 amino acids long. The V and J ends lost 4 bases and 0 bases respectively, with 19 bases between them. The germline V gene has CDR1 MNHEY and CDR2 SMNVEV (reference sequence). DNA of the CDR3: TGTGCCAGCAGTTATCGGAACCCTCCGGGACTAGCCAAAAACATTCAGTACTTC. Its protein is CASSYRNPPGLAKNIQYF.

The rearrangement joins TRBV6-2 or TRBV6-3 to TRBJ2-1; 9 bases line up with TRBD2. Germline CDR1 and CDR2: MNHEY and SVGEGT. V dropped 2 bases and J dropped 8; count of bases not matched to a gene: 7. The CDR3 extends over 15 amino acids. The CDR3 loop reads CASSYTGLAKDEQFF. CDR3 coding DNA: TGTGCCAGCAGTTACACGGGACTAGCAAAGGATGAGCAGTTCTTC.

This rearrangement joins TRBV5-1 to TRBJ2-7, with TRBD2 matching over 10 bases. With 3 bases clipped from V and 7 bases from J, the junction kept 7 bases outside the gene matches. The germline V gene encodes CDR1 SGHRS and CDR2 YFSETQ. CDR3 size: 14 residues. The DNA for the CDR3 is TGCGCCAGCAGCTATGGGACTAGCGCAGTGGAGCAGTACTTC. Its translation is CASSYGTSAVEQYF.

This chain connects TRBV7-9 to TRBJ2-3; D may be TRBD2 (6 bases). CDR3 length: 15 amino acids. Per the germline V gene, CDR1 is SEHNR and CDR2 is FQNEAQ (reference sequence). V lost 5 bases and J 6 bases, leaving 18 bases between the germline ends. The CDR3, as DNA: TGTGCCAGCAGCGCCCCAGGGACTGCCCTGGATACGCAGTATTTT. It is translated as CASSAPGTALDTQYF.

The rearrangement links TRBV5-3 to TRBJ1-2, with D uncertain. TRBV5-3 is classed as an ORF, of uncertain function. With 4 bases removed from V and 2 bases from J, the gap between germline ends came to 3 bases. The CDR3 contains 11 residues. The DNA of the CDR3 is TGTGCCAGAAGCCCAAACTATGGCTACACCTTC. This sequence encodes CARSPNYGYTF.

The rearrangement joins TRBV7-6 to TRBJ1-6; D possibly corresponds to TRBD1 (5 bases). V lost 1 base, J lost 8 bases, and 6 bases lay in between. Germline V gives CDR1 SGHVS, CDR2 FNYEAQ. CDR3 length equals 13 residues. This CDR3 reads CASSLGGDSPLHF. DNA for the CDR3: TGTGCCAGCAGCTTAGGGGGCGATTCACCCCTCCACTTT.

The chain recombines TRBV5-1 with TRBJ2-3, with D perhaps TRBD2 (6 bases). This CDR3 has 19 residues. Germline assignment: CDR1 SGHRS and CDR2 YFSETQ. Trimming took 3 bases from V and 1 from J, leaving 24 bases between them. CDR3 coding DNA: TGCGCCAGCAGCTGGGTGGGCCTAGGCGCGGGACCTGGCACAGATACGCAGTATTTT. Translating gives CASSWVGLGAGPGTDTQYF. The whole variable domain, remainder taken from reference TRBV5-1 and TRBJ2-3, is KAGVTQTPRYLIKTRGQQVTLSCSPISGHRSVSWYQQTPGQGLQFLFEYFSETQRNKGNFPGRFSGRQFSNSRSEMNVSTLELGDSALYLCASSWVGLGAGPGTDTQYFGPGTRLTVL.

This chain uses TRBV6-5 with TRBJ1-3; 8 bases are a match to TRBD1. The CDR3 covers 14 residues. Germline V CDR1 and CDR2: MNHEY, SVGAGI. V lost 6 bases and J lost 4; bases outside the gene matches: 5. CDR3 sequence reads: CASSRGRGGNTIYF. The CDR3 region has the DNA TGTGCCAGCAGCAGGGGGCGCGGAGGAAACACCATATATTTT.

Regarding this clone: Additional DNA sequences in this sample encode the identical CDR3. The chain has TRBV5-4 and TRBJ2-7; D is unresolved. The CDR3 consists of 11 residues. Germline CDR1 and CDR2: SGHNT and YYREEE (reference sequence). V was trimmed by 1 base and J by 6 bases, leaving 5 bases between them. The CDR3 spells CASSLTGEQYF. The CDR3 DNA is TGTGCCAGCAGCTTGACCGGCGAGCAGTACTTC. The full variable domain, its missing parts supplied by reference TRBV5-4 and TRBJ2-7, is ETGVTQSPTHLIKTRGQQVTLRCSSQSGHNTVSWYQQALGQGPQFIFQYYREEENGRGNFPPRFSGLQFPNYSSELNVNALELDDSALYLCASSLTGEQYFGPGTRLTVT.

The V call is TRBV6-5, the J call TRBJ2-7; D might be TRBD1 (6 bases). With 0 bases removed from V and 2 bases from J, the gap between germline ends came to 11 bases. The CDR3 has 15 amino acids. Looked up from germline, CDR1 is MNHEY and CDR2 is SVGAGI. The CDR3: CASSYSKTGTYEQYF. The CDR3 region has the DNA TGTGCCAGCAGTTACTCGAAAACAGGGACCTACGAGCAGTACTTC.

This clone was observed a handful of times. V usage is TRBV7-8 and J usage is TRBJ2-5; a possible D gene is TRBD1 (6 bases). The germline V and J ends were trimmed by 5 bases and 1 base, with 11 bases remaining between them. The CDR3 runs 14 residues. Germline assignment: CDR1 SGHVS and CDR2 FQNEAQ. DNA of the CDR3: TGTGCCAGCAGCCGAGGGGACACCCAAGAGACCCAGTACTTC. Its translation: CASSRGDTQETQYF.

The chain employs TRBV7-2 and TRBJ2-7, with 11 bases fitting TRBD2. Germline CDR1 SGHTA, CDR2 FQGNSA. Trimming cost V 4 bases and J 4 bases; bases outside gene matches: 15. This CDR3 contains 18 residues. The CDR3 sequence: CASSSIQSSGRLIYEQYF. The CDR3 coding sequence is TGTGCCAGCAGCTCAATTCAATCTAGCGGGAGGTTGATATACGAGCAGTACTTC.

V is TRBV6-2 or TRBV6-3 and J is TRBJ1-5; possibly TRBD1 for D (6 bases). V was trimmed by 2 bases and J by 5 bases, leaving 10 bases between them. The CDR3 runs to 14 residues. Germline CDR1 reads MNHEY; CDR2 reads SVGEGT. This CDR3 reads CASSYRDKYQPQHF. The CDR3 DNA reads as TGTGCCAGCAGTTACCGGGACAAGTATCAGCCCCAGCATTTT.

The chain employs TRBV28 and TRBJ2-1, with 14 bases aligning to TRBD2. J was trimmed by 9 bases and V by 6 bases; bases with no gene match: 4. The CDR3 is 14 amino acids. The germline CDR1 and CDR2 sequences are MDHEN and SYDVKM. The DNA for the CDR3 is TGTGCCAGCAGGCCGGGACTAGCGGGAGTTGAGCAGTTCTTC. Amino acids: CASRPGLAGVEQFF.

This clone came up a few times. The chain combines TRBV5-1 with TRBJ2-1; maybe TRBD2 (5 bases). V dropped 4 bases and J dropped 3 bases, with 17 bases sitting between them. The CDR3 length is 16 residues. Looked up from germline, CDR1 is SGHRS and CDR2 is YFSETQ. The CDR3 is CASSVGLPGFYNEQFF. The DNA of the CDR3 is TGCGCCAGCAGCGTCGGACTCCCTGGATTCTACAATGAGCAGTTCTTC.

The rearrangement uses TRBV27 and TRBJ2-1; TRBD2 aligns across 9 bases. CDR1 MNHEY and CDR2 SMNVEV come from the germline V gene (reference sequence). CDR3 length equals 15 residues. V dropped 4 bases and J dropped 3; count of bases not matched to a gene: 4. CDR3: CASSSLSGSYNEQFF. For the CDR3, the DNA is TGTGCCAGCAGTTCCCTTAGCGGGAGCTACAATGAGCAGTTCTTC.

This chain uses TRBV29-1 with TRBJ2-7; 8 bases are shared with TRBD1. The junction had 5 bases not matched to a gene; V was cut back by 0 bases and J by 4 bases. This CDR3 is built from 14 residues. CDR1 is SQVTM and CDR2 is ANQGSEA in the germline V gene. DNA of the CDR3: TGCAGCGTTGAAGAGAGCGGACAGGGTTACGAGCAGTACTTC. Its translation is CSVEESGQGYEQYF.